The clone carrying this T cell receptor beta chain was observed many times. Its antigen is unidentified. A junction boundary mismatches the germline segment, possibly from a read error. TCRdb processed the RT-PCR reads anew with MiXCR; each CDR3 protein has one entry. The sample holds around 300,000 distinct CDR3 sequences; 22% are singletons and the top ten take 10%. Germline lookup yields CDR1 LGHDT and CDR2 YNNKEL (reference sequence). The CDR3 has 13 amino acids. The sample comes from a study of response to subunit inactivated influenza vaccine. Whole-study findings and limits: Each seasonal influenza vaccination, the authors suggested, recruits few new T cells.

The starting material was PBMCs from blood, obtained about 20 months after vaccination. The sequence was obtained from a man in his fifties or sixties who received an inactivated influenza vaccine. The J gene is TRBJ1-5, the V gene TRBV3-1; D perhaps matches TRBD1 (6 bases). CDR3 in amino acids: CASSQGPNQPQHF. The CDR3 DNA sequence: TGCGCCAGCAGCCAGGGGCCGAATCAGCCCCAGCATTTT.